Detailed here is one T cell receptor beta chain. Its matching antigen is unknown. Generated by immunoSEQ multiplex PCR, the TCRdb table keeps only in-frame clones and is missing some. The top ten clones hold around 1.2% of a sample with 100,000 to 150,000 clones, approximately 92% of them seen once. The donors formed part of the approximately 120-subject validation cohort, distinct from the approximately 640-subject first cohort. CDR1 and CDR2 from the germline V gene are SGHTA and FQGNSA. The V end was cut by 5 bases, the J end by 5 bases, with 10 bases between. CDR3 length: 13 residues. These data come from a study of cytomegalovirus exposure and HLA in healthy donors. Study findings and constraints: Whilst most TCR sequences proved rare, a subset of public TCRs occurred across many donors.

Sequenced input: PBMCs. The TCR was taken from a young woman in good health and CMV-seronegative. The V call is TRBV7-2, the J call TRBJ2-1, with D hard to call. The CDR3 reads CASSHGGDNEQFF. The CDR3 nucleotides are TGTGCCAGCAGCCACGGCGGCGACAATGAGCAGTTCTTC.